One and the same sample provided the 29 T cell receptor beta chains below, sequenced in a study of OX40 agonist ivuxolimab in advanced cancers. Method: immunoSEQ multiplex PCR; TCRdb's copy keeps in-frame clones and lacks some. The data hold just over 20,000 clones, with more than 75% observed a single time. The specimen comprised CD4+ or CD8+ T cells sorted from blood, sampled in a trial of the OX40 agonist ivuxolimab. The source of these receptors is an adult with an advanced solid tumor such as melanoma, head and neck, liver or kidney cancer.

The chain is built from TRBV7-6 and TRBJ2-5; D gene ambiguous. CDR1 is SGHVS, CDR2 FNYEAQ, per germline. V was shortened by 0 bases and J by 0 bases, with 8 bases between the two germline ends. This CDR3 comprises 15 residues. CDR3 protein: CASSLAGLNQETQYF. The CDR3 DNA is TGTGCCAGCAGCTTAGCAGGCCTAAACCAAGAGACCCAGTACTTC.

V is TRBV9 and J is TRBJ2-1; D is possibly TRBD1 or TRBD2 (5 bases each). The CDR3 loop spans 13 amino acids. Germline V CDR1 and CDR2: SGDLS, YYNGEE. Trimming removed 4 bases at V and 9 bases at J, with 14 bases between. CDR3 DNA: TGTGCCAGCAGCACCGTGTTGGGGACTGAGCAGTTCTTC. This codes for CASSTVLGTEQFF.

The chain joins TRBV5-4 to TRBJ2-7, with 12 bases that match TRBD1. V lost 4 bases and J lost 4; bases outside the gene matches: 6. Germline V gives CDR1 SGHNT, CDR2 YYREEE (reference sequence). There are 15 residues in the CDR3. CDR3 in DNA: TGTGCCAGCAGCAAAGGGACAGGGGGCTTTTACGAGCAGTACTTC. It yields the protein CASSKGTGGFYEQYF.

The V gene is TRBV15, the J gene TRBJ1-3, with D possibly being TRBD1 (5 bases). V lost 1 base and J lost 2, with 12 bases in between. The germline CDR1 and CDR2 sequences are LNHNV and YYDKDF (reference sequence). There are 16 residues in the CDR3. The CDR3 reads CATSRAGGVTGNTIYF. The CDR3, as DNA: TGTGCCACCAGCAGAGCGGGGGGGGTGACTGGAAACACCATATATTTT.

This chain joins TRBV12-5 and TRBJ2-1; 9 bases agree with TRBD2. Unmatched junction bases numbered 4, after V lost 5 bases and J lost 2 bases. This CDR3 spans 15 amino acids. Germline-derived CDR1 and CDR2 are LGHNT and FRNRAP. The CDR3 DNA follows: TGTGCTAGTGGTCCGAGCGGGGGGACCTACAATGAGCAGTTCTTC. It yields the protein CASGPSGGTYNEQFF.

This sequence joins TRBV29-1 and TRBJ2-3; unclear D gene. Germline loops: CDR1 SQVTM, CDR2 ANQGSEA. V lost 0 bases to trimming and J lost 2 bases, with 3 bases between them. The CDR3 contains 12 residues. CDR3 sequence (DNA): TGCAGCGTTGAAGACTCCACAGATACGCAGTATTTT. Protein sequence: CSVEDSTDTQYF.

The chain joins TRBV6-1 to TRBJ1-5; TRBD1 agrees at 8 bases. The length of the CDR3 is 17 residues. Germline values: CDR1 MNHNS, CDR2 SASEGT. V was pared by 4 bases and J by 0 bases, with 8 bases of the junction left unmatched. The CDR3 DNA follows: TGTGCCAGCAGTGGACCGGGACAGGTGACTAGCAATCAGCCCCAGCATTTT. Translating gives CASSGPGQVTSNQPQHF.

The chain joins TRBV10-3 to TRBJ2-1; 14 positions match TRBD2. J gave up 3 bases and V 0 bases, and 10 bases lay outside the gene matches. The CDR3 totals 20 residues. Germline loops: CDR1 ENHRY, CDR2 SYGVKD. CDR3 in amino acids: CAISESRLAGGQILYNEQFF. The DNA of the CDR3 is TGTGCCATCAGTGAGTCGAGACTAGCGGGGGGGCAAATTCTCTACAATGAGCAGTTCTTC.

The chain uses TRBV11-3 and TRBJ2-1, with D unclear. This CDR3 has 14 residues. V shed 1 base and J shed 5 bases, with 9 bases lying between them. The germline V gene has CDR1 SGHNT and CDR2 YENEEA. The CDR3 region is CASSLAGSNNEQFF. The CDR3 DNA follows: TGTGCCAGCAGCTTAGCCGGATCTAACAATGAGCAGTTCTTC.

The genes are TRBV11-2 and TRBJ1-1; no clear D gene. The V end was cut by 1 base, the J end by 1 base, with 4 bases between. The germline CDR1 and CDR2 sequences are SGHAT and FQNNGV. The CDR3 covers 13 residues. The CDR3 sequence: CASSLAENTEAFF. DNA of the CDR3: TGTGCCAGCAGCTTAGCAGAGAACACTGAAGCTTTCTTT.

This clone has more than one count but fewer than ten. The CDR3 protein is CSVHLLTDTQYF. The CDR3 coding sequence is TGCAGCGTTCACTTGCTCACAGATACGCAGTATTTT. The chain carries TRBV29-1 and TRBJ2-3, with unresolved D. The CDR3 contains 12 residues. Trimming pared 5 bases from V and 2 bases from J, leaving 8 bases between. CDR1 and CDR2 (germline): SQVTM, ANQGSEA.

This clone was counted a single time. The chain carries TRBV19 and TRBJ1-1; D unclear. From germline, CDR1 is LNHDA and CDR2 SQIVND (reference sequence). Trimming stripped 5 bases from V and 0 bases from J, with 19 bases between. This CDR3 has 17 residues. CDR3 region: CASSPFMRSAMNTEAFF. In DNA form, the CDR3 reads TGTGCCAGTAGTCCTTTCATGAGGTCAGCCATGAACACTGAAGCTTTCTTT.

This clone counts as medium-sized. This specimen includes other DNA sequences encoding the same CDR3. The genes are TRBV9 and TRBJ2-3; D gene ambiguous. The germline gives CDR1 SGDLS, CDR2 YYNGEE. Trimming removed 4 bases from V and 3 bases from J, with 9 bases in between. This CDR3 comprises 13 residues. CDR3 in DNA: TGTGCCAGCAGCCTATCCCGTACAGATACGCAGTATTTT. This codes for CASSLSRTDTQYF.

This clone was counted once. This rearrangement joins TRBV18 to TRBJ2-6, with 9 positions matching TRBD1. V lost 2 bases and J lost 2; bases outside the gene matches: 7. The CDR3 is made up of 18 amino acids. Germline V lookup: CDR1 KGHSH, CDR2 LQKENI. The CDR3 DNA reads TGTGCCAGCTCACCAACTACAGGGGGCCAGCCTGGGGCCAACGTCCTGACTTTC. It yields the protein CASSPTTGGQPGANVLTF.

The V gene is TRBV30, the J gene TRBJ2-5; D is undetermined. V was cut by 3 bases and J by 5 bases, with 13 bases left in between. Germline CDR1 reads GTSNPN; CDR2 reads SVGIG (reference sequence). This CDR3 comprises 13 residues. Here the CDR3 DNA reads TGTGCCTGGAGCTCCAGAACCTGGGAGACCCAGTACTTC. Its protein product is CAWSSRTWETQYF.

This clone was detected a few times. This chain links TRBV6-6 with TRBJ2-3; 9 bases line up with TRBD2. Germline V gives CDR1 MNHNY, CDR2 SVGAGI (reference sequence). V lost 7 bases and J lost 5; bases outside the gene matches: 10. The CDR3 length is 15 residues. The CDR3 loop is CASTDSGGVLDTQYF. In DNA, the CDR3 is TGTGCCAGCACGGATAGCGGGGGAGTCTTAGATACGCAGTATTTT.

The chain carries TRBV7-8 and TRBJ2-3; D may correspond to TRBD1 or TRBD2 (5 bases each). Trimming left V 5 bases short and J 4 bases short, with 19 bases between. Germline values: CDR1 SGHVS, CDR2 FQNEAQ. The CDR3 sequence is 16 residues long. CDR3 in DNA: TGTGCCAGCAGCGTTGCGGATTACTGGGACGCAGATACGCAGTATTTT. Protein product: CASSVADYWDADTQYF.

The chain joins TRBV5-6 to TRBJ2-7; weak D call: TRBD2 (6 bases). Trimming cost V 0 bases and J 1 base, with 8 bases left between them. Germline loops: CDR1 SGHDT, CDR2 YYEEEE. This CDR3 is 14 amino acids long. CDR3 in DNA: TGTGCCAGCAGCTTGGGGGCGGGGTCCTACGAGCAGTACTTC. Translated: CASSLGAGSYEQYF.

The chain couples TRBV20-1 to TRBJ2-3; D is uncertain. Looked up from germline, CDR1 is DFQATT and CDR2 is SNEGSKA (reference sequence). The CDR3 is 11 residues long. V lost 3 bases and J lost 7, with 8 bases in between. CDR3 nucleotide sequence: TGCAGTGCTAGTATTGCTTATACGCAGTATTTT. It translates to CSASIAYTQYF.

The rearrangement joins TRBV25-1 to TRBJ2-7; D unclear. The CDR3 length is 12 residues. CDR1 MGHDK and CDR2 SYGVNS come from the germline V gene. V was cut by 2 bases and J by 3 bases, with 5 bases left in between. The CDR3 sequence: CASSEALYEQYF. CDR3 bases: TGTGCCAGCAGTGAAGCCCTCTACGAGCAGTACTTC.

A single count supports this clone. The chain is built from TRBV11-2 and TRBJ2-3, with D perhaps TRBD1 (5 bases). Germline V gene data show CDR1 as SGHAT and CDR2 as FQNNGV. This CDR3 region has 18 residues. V was trimmed by 0 bases and J by 4 bases, leaving 20 bases between them. Here the CDR3 DNA reads TGTGCCAGCAGCTTAGATGCCAGGGCCACACACGGCGCAGATACGCAGTATTTT. It specifies CASSLDARATHGADTQYF.

The V call is TRBV12-2, the J call TRBJ1-2; whether TRBD1, the table's D call, matches the DNA was not checked. TRBV12-2 is a pseudogene locus. The CDR3 covers 14 residues. CDR3 in amino acids: CASRLTGTGYGYTF. The CDR3 nucleotides read TGTGCAAGTCGCCTAACCGGGACAGGGTATGGCTACACCTTC.

This clone came up once. The chain has TRBV6-5 and TRBJ1-2; D unresolved. The ends were cut back, 1 base at V and 7 bases at J, with 7 bases in the middle. CDR1 is MNHEY, CDR2 SVGAGI, per germline. The CDR3 totals 12 residues. The CDR3: CASSYYRGGYTF. In DNA, the CDR3 is TGTGCCAGCAGTTACTATCGGGGTGGCTACACCTTC.

In DNA, the CDR3 is TGTGCCAGCAGCTCCTACAAAGACAGAAAAGAGACCCAGTACTTC. As protein: CASSSYKDRKETQYF. The chain couples TRBV7-7 to TRBJ2-5, with D possibly TRBD1 on 5 matching bases. Germline-derived CDR1 and CDR2 are SSHAT and FNYEAQ (reference sequence). Trimming shortened V by 4 bases and J by 3 bases, and 15 bases separated the two germline ends. The CDR3 extends over 15 amino acids.

The chain joins TRBV5-3 to TRBJ2-5; perhaps TRBD1 as D (5 bases). TRBV5-3 is labeled an ORF, and its function is uncertain. The CDR3 is made up of 19 amino acids. Trimming cost V 0 bases and J 2 bases, with 23 bases left between them. CDR3: CARSLGGRTSGKGQETQYF. CDR3 nucleotides: TGTGCCAGAAGCTTGGGGGGAAGGACGTCCGGCAAGGGGCAAGAGACCCAGTACTTC.

The J gene is TRBJ2-5, the V gene TRBV2; 8 bases match TRBD2. The CDR3 length is 16 residues. CDR1 and CDR2 from the germline V gene are SNHLY and FYNNEI. Trimming removed 6 bases from V and 9 bases from J; junction bases left unmatched: 18. The CDR3 region is CASRERNSGGARSQYF. The CDR3, as DNA: TGTGCCAGCAGGGAAAGGAATTCGGGGGGGGCCCGGTCCCAGTACTTC.

This clone has a single count. CDR3 amino acids: CASSADGSSYNEQFF. DNA for the CDR3: TGTGCCAGCAGCGCGGACGGTAGCTCCTACAATGAGCAGTTCTTC. The chain has TRBV7-6 and TRBJ2-1; D remains unclear. CDR1 and CDR2 from the germline V gene are SGHVS and FNYEAQ. V shed 5 bases and J shed 0 bases, with 11 bases lying between them. This CDR3 is 15 amino acids long.

The rearrangement uses TRBV11-2 and TRBJ2-5, with TRBD2 matching 10 bases. In germline, CDR1 is SGHAT, CDR2 FQNNGV. CDR3 length equals 15 residues. V was clipped by 5 bases and J by 5 bases; unmatched bases: 8. For the CDR3, the DNA is TGTGCCAGCAGCGGGGGGACTAGCGCAATGGAGACCCAGTACTTC. This translates into CASSGGTSAMETQYF.

The chain combines TRBV5-1 with TRBJ1-4, with a weak D call TRBD1 (6 bases). Trimming removed 4 bases from V and 2 bases from J, with 15 bases in between. From germline, CDR1 is SGHRS and CDR2 YFSETQ. The CDR3 sequence is 16 residues long. The CDR3 DNA reads as TGCGCCAGCAGCCCAACAGGGTTGGGCACTAATGAAAAACTGTTTTTT. Residues: CASSPTGLGTNEKLFF. The full variable domain, in which reference TRBV5-1 and TRBJ1-4 provide the parts outside the CDR3, is KAGVTQTPRYLIKTRGQQVTLSCSPISGHRSVSWYQQTPGQGLQFLFEYFSETQRNKGNFPGRFSGRQFSNSRSEMNVSTLELGDSALYLCASSPTGLGTNEKLFFGSGTQLSVL.